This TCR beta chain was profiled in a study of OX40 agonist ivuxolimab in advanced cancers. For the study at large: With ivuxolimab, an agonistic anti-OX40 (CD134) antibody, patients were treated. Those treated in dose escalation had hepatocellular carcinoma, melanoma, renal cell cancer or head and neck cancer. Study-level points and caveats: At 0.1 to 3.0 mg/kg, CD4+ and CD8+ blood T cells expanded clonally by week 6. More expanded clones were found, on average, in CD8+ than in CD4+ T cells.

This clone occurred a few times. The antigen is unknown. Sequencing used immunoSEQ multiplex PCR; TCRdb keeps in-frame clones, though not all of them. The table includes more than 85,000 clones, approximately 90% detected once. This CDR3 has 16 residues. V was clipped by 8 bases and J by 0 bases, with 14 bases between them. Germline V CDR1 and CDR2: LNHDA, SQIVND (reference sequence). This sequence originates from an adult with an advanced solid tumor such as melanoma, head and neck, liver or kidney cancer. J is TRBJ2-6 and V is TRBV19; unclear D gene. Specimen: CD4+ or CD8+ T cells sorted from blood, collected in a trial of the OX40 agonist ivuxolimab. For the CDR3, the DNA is TGTGCCAGTGGCAAAGGCATAGTCTCTGGGGCCAACGTCCTGACTTTC. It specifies CASGKGIVSGANVLTF.